This T cell receptor (beta chain) was sequenced for a study of CD8 T cells in Susac syndrome. The V gene lost 7 bases and the J gene lost 2 bases, with 10 bases spanning the gap. This CDR3 is 13 amino acids long. From germline, CDR1 is MNHEY and CDR2 SVGAGI. The RNA, roughly 0.45 to 1 ug, was put through reverse transcription using random hexamers. Amplification of TCR beta CDR3 spanned 54 Vbeta and 13 Jbeta via immunoSEQ multiplex PCR. TCRdb independently ran MiXCR on the immunoSEQ multiplex PCR reads; one entry per CDR3 protein. Counted here are about 130,000 distinct CDR3 sequences, approximately 96% occurring once; the ten biggest clones make up roughly 0.087%. Healthy donors acted as controls, with matching for age and sex.

This clonotype was sampled from a human donor in good health. The rearrangement uses TRBV6-5 and TRBJ2-3; a possible D gene is TRBD1 (6 bases). Source material: CD4+ T cells from PBMCs. CDR3 bases: TGTGCCAGCATCGACAGGCCCACAGATACGCAGTATTTT. Amino acid sequence: CASIDRPTDTQYF.